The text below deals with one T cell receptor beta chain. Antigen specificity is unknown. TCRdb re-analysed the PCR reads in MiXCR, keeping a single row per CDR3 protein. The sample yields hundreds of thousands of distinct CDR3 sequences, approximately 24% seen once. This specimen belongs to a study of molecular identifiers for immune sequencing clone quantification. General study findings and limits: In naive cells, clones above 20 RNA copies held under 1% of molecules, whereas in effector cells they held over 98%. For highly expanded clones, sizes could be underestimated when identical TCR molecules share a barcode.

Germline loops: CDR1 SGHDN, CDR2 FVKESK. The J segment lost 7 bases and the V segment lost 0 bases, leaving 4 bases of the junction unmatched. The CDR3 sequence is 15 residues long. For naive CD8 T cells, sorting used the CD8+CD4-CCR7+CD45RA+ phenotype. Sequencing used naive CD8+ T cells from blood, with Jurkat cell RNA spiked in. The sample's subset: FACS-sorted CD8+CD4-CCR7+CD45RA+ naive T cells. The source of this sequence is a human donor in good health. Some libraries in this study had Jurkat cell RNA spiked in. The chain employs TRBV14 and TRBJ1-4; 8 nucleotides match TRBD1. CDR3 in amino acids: CASSQDRGHTEKLFF. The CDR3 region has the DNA TGTGCCAGCAGCCAAGACAGGGGGCACACTGAAAAACTGTTTTTT. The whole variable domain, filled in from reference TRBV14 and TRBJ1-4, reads EAGVTQFPSHSVIEKGQTVTLRCDPISGHDNLYWYRRVMGKEIKFLLHFVKESKQDESGMPNNRFLAERTGGTYSTLKVQPAELEDSGVYFCASSQDRGHTEKLFFGSGTQLSVL.